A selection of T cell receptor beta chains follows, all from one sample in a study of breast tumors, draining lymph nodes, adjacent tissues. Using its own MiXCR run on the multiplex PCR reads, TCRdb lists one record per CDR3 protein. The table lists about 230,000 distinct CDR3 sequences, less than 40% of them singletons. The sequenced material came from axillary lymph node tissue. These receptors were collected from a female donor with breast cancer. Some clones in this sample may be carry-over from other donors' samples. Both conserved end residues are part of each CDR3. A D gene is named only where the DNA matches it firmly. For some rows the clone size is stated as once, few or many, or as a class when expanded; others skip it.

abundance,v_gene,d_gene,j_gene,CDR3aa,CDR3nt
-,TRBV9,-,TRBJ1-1,CASTYGSMNTEAFF,TGTGCCAGCACGTATGGGAGCATGAACACTGAAGCTTTCTTT
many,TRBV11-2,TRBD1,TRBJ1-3,CASSQTGGDTIYF,TGTGCCAGCAGCCAGACAGGGGGAGACACCATATATTTT
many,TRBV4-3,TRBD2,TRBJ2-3,CASSLSGSGDTQYF,TGCGCCAGCAGCCTTAGCGGGAGCGGAGATACGCAGTATTTT
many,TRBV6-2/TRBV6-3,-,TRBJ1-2,CASSSTGPYGYTF,TGTGCCAGCAGTTCCACGGGGCCTTATGGCTACACCTTC
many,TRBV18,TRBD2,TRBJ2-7,CASSPGSGRSSYEQYF,TGTGCCAGCTCACCAGGAAGCGGGAGGAGTTCCTACGAGCAGTACTTC
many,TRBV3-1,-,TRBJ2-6,CASSRKQVSGANVLTF,TGTGCCAGCAGCCGTAAACAGGTATCTGGGGCCAACGTCCTGACTTTC
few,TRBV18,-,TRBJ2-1,CASSPPWTGTYNEQFF,TGTGCCAGCTCACCACCCTGGACGGGGACCTACAATGAGCAGTTCTTC
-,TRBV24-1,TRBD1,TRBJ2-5,CATSDFTGGGETQYF,TGTGCCACCAGTGATTTTACAGGGGGCGGAGAGACCCAGTACTTC
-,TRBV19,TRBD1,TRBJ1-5,CASSDRVDQLQHF,TGTGCCAGTAGTGACAGGGTCGATCAGCTCCAGCATTTT
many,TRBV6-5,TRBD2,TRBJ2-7,CASSHAGGGYEQYF,TGTGCCAGCAGTCACGCGGGAGGGGGGTACGAGCAGTACTTC
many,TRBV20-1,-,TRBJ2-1,CSARTPPSNEQFF,TGCAGTGCTAGGACCCCTCCCTCCAATGAGCAGTTCTTC
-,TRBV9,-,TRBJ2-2,CASSVGGYTGELFF,TGTGCCAGCAGCGTAGGGGGTTACACCGGGGAGCTGTTTTTT
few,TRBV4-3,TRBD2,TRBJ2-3,CASSQREGDTQYF,TGCGCCAGCAGCCAAAGGGAGGGAGATACGCAGTATTTT
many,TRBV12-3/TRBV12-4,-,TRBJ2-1,CASTQDGPRFF,TGTGCCAGCACCCAGGATGGGCCCCGGTTCTTC
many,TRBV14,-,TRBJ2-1,CASSQDGAEQFF,TGTGCCAGCAGCCAAGACGGGGCTGAGCAGTTCTTC
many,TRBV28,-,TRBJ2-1,CASSLQARLNEQFF,TGTGCCAGCAGTTTACAAGCCAGGCTCAATGAGCAGTTCTTC
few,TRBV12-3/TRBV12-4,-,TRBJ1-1,CASSTITEAFF,TGTGCCAGCAGCACAATAACTGAAGCTTTCTTT
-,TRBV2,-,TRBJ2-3,CASSHPQSSTDTQYF,TGTGCCAGCAGTCATCCCCAGAGTAGCACAGATACGCAGTATTTT
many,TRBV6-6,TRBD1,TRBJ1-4,CASRSGGTGKLFF,TGTGCCAGCAGATCAGGGGGCACGGGGAAACTGTTTTTT
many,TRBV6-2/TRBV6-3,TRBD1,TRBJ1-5,CASRRTGEIQPQHF,TGTGCCAGCCGAAGGACAGGGGAGATTCAGCCCCAGCATTTT
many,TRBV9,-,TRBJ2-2,CASSVYPGGELFF,TGTGCCAGCAGCGTATATCCTGGCGGGGAGCTGTTTTTT
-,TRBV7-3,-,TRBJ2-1,CASNKTRGVSYNEQFF,TGTGCCAGCAACAAAACCAGGGGGGTATCCTACAATGAGCAGTTCTTC
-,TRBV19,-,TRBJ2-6,CASSKQGANVLTF,TGTGCCAGTAGTAAACAGGGGGCCAACGTCCTGACTTTC
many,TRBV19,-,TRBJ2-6,CASTVRQGGVSGANVLTF,TGTGCCAGCACCGTGAGACAGGGAGGAGTATCTGGGGCCAACGTCCTGACTTTC
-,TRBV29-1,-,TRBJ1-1,CSAEGHREDQASF,TGCAGCGCCGAAGGACACAGGGAGGATCAAGCTTCCTTT
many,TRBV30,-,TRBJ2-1,CAWSADGPYNEQFF,TGTGCCTGGAGTGCGGACGGTCCCTACAATGAGCAGTTCTTC
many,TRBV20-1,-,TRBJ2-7,CSASRGNPSEQYF,TGCAGTGCTAGTCGCGGGAACCCTAGTGAGCAGTACTTC
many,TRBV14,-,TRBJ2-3,CASSPDAWSDTQYF,TGTGCCAGCAGCCCGGACGCCTGGAGTGATACGCAGTATTTT
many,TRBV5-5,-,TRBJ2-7,CASSLPYARYEQYF,TGTGCCAGCAGCCTCCCCTACGCGAGATACGAGCAGTACTTC